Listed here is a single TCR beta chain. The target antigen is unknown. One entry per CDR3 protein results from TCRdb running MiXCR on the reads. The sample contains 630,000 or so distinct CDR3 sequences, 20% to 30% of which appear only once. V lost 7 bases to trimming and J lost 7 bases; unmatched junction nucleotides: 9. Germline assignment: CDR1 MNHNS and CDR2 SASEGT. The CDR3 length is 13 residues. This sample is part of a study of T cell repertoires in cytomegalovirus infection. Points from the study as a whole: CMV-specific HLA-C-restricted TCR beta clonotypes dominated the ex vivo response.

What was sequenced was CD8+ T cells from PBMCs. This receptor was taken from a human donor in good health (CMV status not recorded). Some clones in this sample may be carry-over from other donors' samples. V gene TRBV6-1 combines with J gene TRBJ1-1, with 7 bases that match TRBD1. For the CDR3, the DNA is TGTGCCAGCAACGACAGGGAACAAGGTGAAGCTTTCTTT. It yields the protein CASNDREQGEAFF.